These 24 T cell receptor beta chains were all obtained from the same sample, sequenced in a study of early T cells in non-severe SARS-CoV-2 infection (dated by TCRdb to the early 2020s). Library generation was performed with 5' RACE. The reads were generated on a NextSeq 500. TCRdb itself trimmed the public reads at Q25 with fastp, ran MiXCR and retained productive beta chains. Rows merge per CDR3 protein into single entries with the most common DNA and genes. Within this sample are some 89,000 distinct CDR3 sequences, with more than 9.5% of them counted one time only. Jointly, the top ten make up approximately 4.5% of the sample. The source was whole blood, collected at baseline. The receptor set was obtained from an adult who was a healthcare worker with PCR-confirmed SARS-CoV-2 infection or an uninfected control (not recorded which).

The chain couples TRBV20-1 to TRBJ2-7; 11 positions agree with TRBD2. V lost 3 bases, J lost 0 bases, and 7 bases stayed unmatched. This CDR3 comprises 16 residues. Germline V gene data show CDR1 as DFQATT and CDR2 as SNEGSKA (reference sequence). This CDR3 is CSASGIGTSGSYEQYF. DNA of the CDR3: TGCAGTGCTAGTGGCATTGGGACTAGCGGCTCCTACGAGCAGTACTTC.

The chain is built from TRBV20-1 and TRBJ2-7; TRBD1 is a possible D gene (6 bases). Germline-derived CDR1 and CDR2 are DFQATT and SNEGSKA (reference sequence). CDR3 length: 13 amino acids. V gave up 1 base and J gave up 4 bases, with 11 bases separating them. CDR3 sequence: CSARVDQGYEQYF. CDR3 DNA: TGCAGTGCTAGAGTGGATCAGGGGTACGAGCAGTACTTC.

J is TRBJ2-1 and V is TRBV3-1; D is perhaps TRBD2 (5 bases). CDR1 is LGHDT and CDR2 is YNNKEL in the germline V gene (reference sequence). The V end lost 2 bases, the J end lost 9 bases, and 11 bases lay between the germline ends. The CDR3 contains 13 residues. The CDR3 bases are TGTGCCAGCAGCCAAAGGGCGGGTTCTGAGCAGTTCTTC. Translated, it gives CASSQRAGSEQFF.

The chain employs TRBV27 and TRBJ2-1; the match to TRBD2 covers 8 bases. The CDR3 sequence is 15 residues long. In germline, CDR1 is MNHEY, CDR2 SMNVEV (reference sequence). V shed 2 bases and J 8 bases; nucleotides not matched to a gene: 8. CDR3 amino acids: CASSLGTRTSHEQFF. The CDR3 DNA reads as TGTGCCAGCAGTTTAGGCACCAGGACTAGCCATGAGCAGTTCTTC.

This clonotype has just a few counts. The V call is TRBV3-1, the J call TRBJ1-2; possible D gene TRBD1, 5 bases. Trimming cost V 2 bases and J 6 bases, with 13 bases left between them. The germline gives CDR1 LGHDT, CDR2 YNNKEL (reference sequence). The CDR3 runs 14 residues. The CDR3 DNA reads as TGTGCCAGCAGCCAACCACCAGAGGGGAATGGCTACACCTTC. This sequence encodes CASSQPPEGNGYTF.

This clonotype occurred many times. This sequence joins TRBV20-1 and TRBJ1-1, with D uncertain. V lost 7 bases and J lost 3, with 15 bases in between. Germline loops: CDR1 DFQATT, CDR2 SNEGSKA (reference sequence). This CDR3 contains 13 residues. The CDR3 region is CSGPRGSDTEAFF. The DNA for the CDR3 is TGCAGTGGCCCGCGAGGGAGCGACACTGAAGCTTTCTTT.

The chain employs TRBV4-3 and TRBJ1-1, with D maybe TRBD1 (5 bases). Germline V CDR1 and CDR2: LGHNA, YSLEER. V lost 1 base, J lost 0 bases, and 9 bases lay in between. The CDR3 has 15 amino acids. Here the CDR3 DNA reads TGCGCCAGCAGCCAAGGGCTACAGGTGAACACTGAAGCTTTCTTT. Amino acids: CASSQGLQVNTEAFF.

The chain joins TRBV30 to TRBJ2-1, with unresolved D. CDR1 and CDR2 (germline): GTSNPN, SVGIG (reference sequence). Trimming removed 3 bases from V and 3 bases from J, with 12 bases in between. The CDR3 loop spans 14 amino acids. The CDR3 bases are TGTGCCTGGAGGCAGGCCGGCGGCTACAATGAGCAGTTCTTC. It encodes CAWRQAGGYNEQFF.

This clonotype appeared a few times. The V and J genes are TRBV20-1 and TRBJ1-3; TRBD1 agrees at 8 bases. The CDR3 spans 15 residues. The germline gives CDR1 DFQATT, CDR2 SNEGSKA (reference sequence). V dropped 3 bases and J dropped 0; count of bases not matched to a gene: 4. CDR3 nucleotide sequence: TGCAGTGCTAGGATAGACAGGGGCTCTGGAAACACCATATATTTT. Its translation: CSARIDRGSGNTIYF.

This clonotype was found a few times. This chain uses TRBV2 with TRBJ1-1; D is undetermined. CDR1 and CDR2 from the germline V gene are SNHLY and FYNNEI. With 5 bases removed from V and 0 bases from J, the gap between germline ends came to 4 bases. The CDR3 length is 12 residues. CDR3 DNA sequence: TGTGCCAGCAGTAAGATGAACACTGAAGCTTTCTTT. Protein: CASSKMNTEAFF.

The chain employs TRBV20-1 and TRBJ2-5; no firm D call. Germline loops: CDR1 DFQATT, CDR2 SNEGSKA (reference sequence). The CDR3 sequence is 12 residues long. CDR3 sequence: CSASGLGETQYF. CDR3 coding DNA: TGCTCAGCCAGTGGGCTGGGTGAGACCCAGTACTTC.

This chain connects TRBV29-1 to TRBJ1-1; weak D call: TRBD1 (5 bases). This CDR3 region has 11 residues. V gave up 6 bases and J gave up 4 bases, with 9 bases separating them. Germline CDR1 is SQVTM and CDR2 is ANQGSEA. The CDR3 here is CSVGGVTEAFF. The CDR3 DNA is TGCAGCGTCGGAGGGGTCACTGAAGCTTTCTTT.

The genes are TRBV28 and TRBJ1-4, with 8 nucleotides matching TRBD1. The germline V gene has CDR1 MDHEN and CDR2 SYDVKM. Losses at the gene ends were 3 bases for V and 7 bases for J; bases not matched to a gene: 7. The CDR3 spans 15 residues. CDR3 in amino acids: CASSFVQGAGEKLFF. CDR3 sequence (DNA): TGTGCCAGCAGTTTCGTTCAGGGGGCAGGTGAAAAACTGTTTTTT.

This clonotype was picked up a small number of times. Written as DNA, the CDR3 is TGCGCCAGCAGCTTGGACACACCGGAAAGCTACGAGCAGTACTTC. Encoded protein: CASSLDTPESYEQYF. This sequence joins TRBV5-1 and TRBJ2-7; D remains unclear. Germline loops: CDR1 SGHRS, CDR2 YFSETQ. The CDR3 is made up of 15 amino acids. Trimming took 0 bases from V and 3 from J, leaving 13 bases between them.

The chain combines TRBV19 with TRBJ1-1, with D unresolved. The V gene lost 9 bases and the J gene lost 1 base, with 12 bases spanning the gap. The CDR3 is 13 amino acids. CDR1 LNHDA and CDR2 SQIVND come from the germline V gene (reference sequence). CDR3 sequence (DNA): TGTGCCAGCGCCGCGACGAGGAACACTGAAGCTTTCTTT. Its protein product is CASAATRNTEAFF.

This clonotype was detected many times. The chain couples TRBV24-1 to TRBJ2-1; 7 nucleotides agree with TRBD2. Trimming removed 8 bases from V and 8 bases from J; junction bases left unmatched: 2. The germline CDR1 and CDR2 sequences are KGHDR and SFDVKD. This CDR3 is built from 11 residues. The CDR3: CATMGGDEQFF. CDR3 bases: TGTGCCACCATGGGGGGGGATGAGCAGTTCTTC.

There are a few counts of this clonotype. The V call is TRBV30, the J call TRBJ2-2, with TRBD1 matching 9 bases. Germline-derived CDR1 and CDR2 are GTSNPN and SVGIG (reference sequence). V lost 4 bases and J lost 5; bases outside the gene matches: 5. The CDR3 contains 14 residues. CDR3 coding DNA: TGTGCCTGGATAAGACAGGGGGAGACCGGGGAGCTGTTTTTT. Translating it yields CAWIRQGETGELFF.

There are a few counts of this clonotype. The chain joins TRBV28 to TRBJ1-2; D is unresolved. The CDR3 length is 10 residues. V gave up 6 bases and J gave up 5 bases, with 4 bases separating them. Looked up from germline, CDR1 is MDHEN and CDR2 is SYDVKM. CDR3 loop: CASSDYGYTF. The CDR3 DNA reads as TGTGCCAGCAGCGATTATGGCTACACCTTC.

This clonotype was observed at least ten times. This chain links TRBV5-6 with TRBJ1-5; 8 bases map to TRBD1. Looked up from germline, CDR1 is SGHDT and CDR2 is YYEEEE. J lost 4 bases, V lost 1 base, and 1 base had no gene match. CDR3 length: 14 amino acids. DNA of the CDR3: TGTGCCAGCAGCTTGAGACAGGGGAATCAGCCCCAGCATTTT. Protein product: CASSLRQGNQPQHF.

This clonotype was seen at least ten times. The chain joins TRBV11-1 to TRBJ1-5; 7 bases are shared with TRBD1. J was trimmed by 1 base and V by 4 bases; bases with no gene match: 4. The CDR3 totals 15 residues. Looked up from germline, CDR1 is SGHAT and CDR2 is FQDESV (reference sequence). CDR3 sequence: CASSSTGTSNQPQHF. In DNA, the CDR3 is TGTGCCAGCAGCTCGACAGGGACGAGCAATCAGCCCCAGCATTTT. Full variable domain (remainder filled in from reference TRBV11-1 and TRBJ1-5): EAEVAQSPRYKITEKSQAVAFWCDPISGHATLYWYRQILGQGPELLVQFQDESVVDDSQLPKDRFSAERLKGVDSTLKIQPAELGDSAMYLCASSSTGTSNQPQHFGDGTRLSIL.

The J gene is TRBJ2-7, the V gene TRBV7-2; 14 nucleotides align to TRBD2. V lost 3 bases to trimming and J lost 5 bases; unmatched junction nucleotides: 3. This CDR3 has 15 residues. Per germline, CDR1 SGHTA and CDR2 FQGNSA. The CDR3 reads CASSLQTSGRDEQYF. CDR3 DNA sequence: TGTGCCAGCAGCTTGCAGACTAGCGGGAGGGACGAGCAGTACTTC.

The sample holds a few counts of this clonotype. The genes are TRBV27 and TRBJ2-7; TRBD1 matches at 7 bases. CDR1 and CDR2 (germline): MNHEY, SMNVEV (reference sequence). The CDR3 extends over 15 amino acids. After removal of 5 bases from V and 7 bases from J, the junction contained 14 bases not matched to a gene. As DNA, the CDR3 is TGTGCCAGCAGTACCAAACAAGACAGGGAGATAGAGCAGTACTTC. Encoded protein: CASSTKQDREIEQYF.

The sample holds a few counts of this clonotype. The gene calls are TRBV5-8 and TRBJ1-6; perhaps TRBD1 as D (6 bases). Germline V CDR1 and CDR2: SGHTS, YDEGEE. This CDR3 region has 18 residues. Between the trimmed V and J ends, which lost 4 bases and 0 bases, there was a span of 17 bases. In nucleotides, the CDR3 is TGTGCCAGCAGCCCCTGGGGGGCAGGGAGCTCCTATAATTCACCCCTCCACTTT. Translating gives CASSPWGAGSSYNSPLHF.

This clonotype appeared many times. The chain has TRBV7-3 and TRBJ2-1; D is undetermined. This CDR3 is 14 amino acids long. The V end was cut by 5 bases, the J end by 6 bases, with 14 bases between. CDR1 is SGHTA and CDR2 is FQGTGA in the germline V gene. The CDR3: CASSLTPDSNEQFF. The CDR3 DNA sequence: TGTGCCAGCAGCCTCACACCTGATAGCAATGAGCAGTTCTTC.